The 18 T cell receptor beta chains presented below share a single source sample, sequenced in a study of regulatory T cells in long-lasting Graves disease. Described time point: newly diagnosed GD, antithyroid drugs for less than 3 months. Preparation of the TCR library used RNA extracted from PBMCs. In building TCR beta libraries, iRepertoire HTBI primers were used together with Arm-PCR of CDR3 regions. TCRdb re-called the multiplex PCR reads through MiXCR, storing one row per CDR3 protein. The top ten clones hold about 23% of a sample with about 420,000 distinct CDR3 sequences, around 17% of them seen once. These sequences were also reported in another study, on T cells in Graves' hyperthyroidism and ophthalmopathy.

Sample: peripheral blood mononuclear cells (PBMCs), taken at new diagnosis, from a patient treated with antithyroid drugs. Receptors were obtained from a woman in her late teens or twenties with Graves disease.

The V and J genes are TRBV2 and TRBJ1-4; D uncertain. Trimming took 2 bases from V and 5 from J, leaving 9 bases between them. This CDR3 region has 14 residues. Germline V gives CDR1 SNHLY, CDR2 FYNNEI. The DNA of the CDR3 is TGTGCCAGCAGTGAATGGCGGGCCAATGAAAAACTGTTTTTT. Encoded protein: CASSEWRANEKLFF. Combining the CDR3 with reference TRBV2 and TRBJ1-4 gives the whole variable domain EPEVTQTPSHQVTQMGQEVILRCVPISNHLYFYWYRQILGQKVEFLVSFYNNEISEKSEIFDDQFSVERPDGSNFTLKIRSTKLEDSAMYFCASSEWRANEKLFFGSGTQLSVL.

The V and J genes are TRBV4-1 and TRBJ2-1; D is perhaps TRBD1 or TRBD2 (9 bases each). The CDR3 has 19 residues. V was cut by 1 base and J by 1 base, with 20 bases left in between. Germline V lookup: CDR1 MGHRA, CDR2 YSYEKL. CDR3 sequence (DNA): TGCGCCAGCAGCCAAGGGCGGGGGGGGACAGGGCCTTCCTACAATGAGCAGTTCTTC. The encoded protein is CASSQGRGGTGPSYNEQFF.

This clonotype appeared many times. The rearrangement joins TRBV10-3 to TRBJ2-7; 7 bases match TRBD2. With V trimmed by 9 bases and J by 4 bases, 6 bases remained unmatched. This CDR3 region has 12 residues. The germline CDR1 and CDR2 sequences are ENHRY and SYGVKD. CDR3 coding DNA: TGTGCCATAGAGCGGGAAACGTACGAGCAGTACTTC. Translated, it gives CAIERETYEQYF.

This clonotype was seen repeatedly, ten times or more. This chain uses TRBV28 with TRBJ2-7; no definite D call. From germline, CDR1 is MDHEN and CDR2 SYDVKM. The length of the CDR3 is 12 residues. The ends were cut back, 5 bases at V and 2 bases at J, with 7 bases in the middle. Written as DNA, the CDR3 is TGTGCCAGCAGTATCAGCACCTACGAGCAGTACTTC. It translates to CASSISTYEQYF.

The table lists this clonotype with many counts. The chain has TRBV27 and TRBJ2-7; D gene unclear. Trimming took 6 bases from V and 0 from J, leaving 15 bases between them. From germline, CDR1 is MNHEY and CDR2 SMNVEV (reference sequence). This CDR3 contains 15 residues. This CDR3 reads CASRYAAHPSYEQYF. DNA for the CDR3: TGTGCCAGCAGGTACGCCGCGCATCCCTCCTACGAGCAGTACTTC.

This clonotype has a count of ten or more. The CDR3 DNA is TGTGCCAGCAGCCCCGGGGCGATGTACGAGCAGTACTTC. Translation: CASSPGAMYEQYF. J is TRBJ2-7 and V is TRBV6-1; D is tentatively TRBD1 or TRBD2 (5 bases each). V was pared by 6 bases and J by 4 bases, with 13 bases between. The CDR3 spans 13 residues. Per the germline V gene, CDR1 is MNHNS and CDR2 is SASEGT.

This clonotype appeared many times. The genes are TRBV20-1 and TRBJ2-7; no firm D call. The CDR3 contains 13 residues. In germline, CDR1 is DFQATT, CDR2 SNEGSKA (reference sequence). V lost 3 bases and J 3 bases, leaving 12 bases between the germline ends. The CDR3 DNA follows: TGCAGTGCTAGGGGGATTAAGGGCTACGAGCAGTACTTC. It specifies CSARGIKGYEQYF.

This chain uses TRBV6-5 with TRBJ2-2; 12 nucleotides line up with TRBD2. The germline V gene has CDR1 MNHEY and CDR2 SVGAGI. The CDR3 covers 17 residues. Trimming took 2 bases from V and 7 from J; bases not matched to a gene: 8. Written as DNA, the CDR3 is TGTGCCAGCAGTTACCCGAGACTAGCGGGAGCTCACGGGGAGCTGTTTTTT. Protein sequence: CASSYPRLAGAHGELFF.

This clonotype was observed many times. This rearrangement joins TRBV6-5 to TRBJ2-7; 8 bases match TRBD2. The CDR3 covers 13 residues. With V trimmed by 2 bases and J by 6 bases, 3 bases remained unmatched. Germline V lookup: CDR1 MNHEY, CDR2 SVGAGI. This CDR3 is CASSYSGGGEQYF. The CDR3 DNA sequence: TGTGCCAGCAGTTACAGCGGGGGTGGCGAGCAGTACTTC.

This clonotype was observed many times. This chain links TRBV6-1 with TRBJ1-1, with TRBD1 identical over 7 bases. The J segment lost 1 base and the V segment lost 7 bases, leaving 6 bases of the junction unmatched. Germline values: CDR1 MNHNS, CDR2 SASEGT. This CDR3 has 14 residues. The CDR3 sequence is CASTIRGRNTEAFF. DNA for the CDR3: TGTGCCAGCACCATCAGGGGGAGGAACACTGAAGCTTTCTTT.

This clonotype was detected many times. The rearrangement links TRBV7-2 to TRBJ1-4; tentatively, D is TRBD1 (6 bases). Germline CDR1 and CDR2: SGHTA and FQGNSA. Trimming left V 6 bases short and J 11 bases short, with 16 bases between. This CDR3 spans 13 amino acids. In DNA, the CDR3 is TGTGCCAGCAGTAAAAACAGGGTAGAGAAACTGTTTTTT. Its protein is CASSKNRVEKLFF. Full variable domain (rest looked up from reference TRBV7-2 and TRBJ1-4): GAGVSQSPSNKVTEKGKDVELRCDPISGHTALYWYRQSLGQGLEFLIYFQGNSAPDKSGLPSDRFSAERTGGSVSTLTIQRTQQEDSAVYLCASSKNRVEKLFFGSGTQLSVL.

J is TRBJ2-2 and V is TRBV29-1; 9 bases are shared with TRBD2. The V and J ends lost 2 bases and 6 bases, in that order; junction bases with no gene match: 7. CDR1 and CDR2 from the germline V gene are SQVTM and ANQGSEA. CDR3 length equals 15 residues. The CDR3 sequence: CSVEWAGGQSGELFF. Written as DNA, the CDR3 is TGCAGCGTTGAATGGGCGGGAGGGCAGTCCGGGGAGCTGTTTTTT.

This clonotype was counted once. The V and J genes are TRBV4-1 and TRBJ1-2; D remains unclear. V was pared by 1 base and J by 0 bases, with 9 bases between. The CDR3 is 15 residues long. Germline CDR1 reads MGHRA; CDR2 reads YSYEKL. The CDR3 DNA sequence: TGCGCCAGCAGCCAAGCTCCAGATTCTAACTATGGCTACACCTTC. This translates into CASSQAPDSNYGYTF.

A word on this clonotype: A much larger clone is a single base away; this may be a read error. This rearrangement joins TRBV10-2 to TRBJ1-1; possibly TRBD1 for D (6 bases). The CDR3 is 17 amino acids. Germline-derived CDR1 and CDR2 are WSHSY and SAAADI. V lost 8 bases and J 4 bases, leaving 26 bases between the germline ends. Here the CDR3 reads CASGGRGNTQLFTEAFF. The CDR3 DNA reads TGCGCCAGCGGTGGCAGGGGAAATACCCAACTGTTCACTGAAGCTTTCTTT.

This chain uses TRBV7-3 with TRBJ2-1; TRBD2 aligns across 8 bases. CDR3 size: 15 residues. Looked up from germline, CDR1 is SGHTA and CDR2 is FQGTGA. Germline trimming cut 5 bases from V and 4 bases from J; bases unmatched to any gene: 7. CDR3 sequence (DNA): TGTGCCAGCAGCCCATATAGCGGGAATTACAATGAGCAGTTCTTC. Its translation: CASSPYSGNYNEQFF. The variable domain in full, completed from reference TRBV7-3 and TRBJ2-1, reads GAGVSQTPSNKVTEKGKYVELRCDPISGHTALYWYRQSLGQGPEFLIYFQGTGAADDSGLPNDRFFAVRPEGSVSTLKIQRTERGDSAVYLCASSPYSGNYNEQFFGPGTRLTVL.

This chain uses TRBV29-1 with TRBJ1-1; D gene unclear. Germline assignment: CDR1 SQVTM and CDR2 ANQGSEA. V shed 5 bases and J shed 7 bases, with 23 bases lying between them. The CDR3 is 15 amino acids. CDR3 residues: CSVFSFGVVVNEAFF. The CDR3 region has the DNA TGCAGCGTTTTTAGTTTCGGGGTCGTGGTCAATGAAGCTTTCTTT.

The chain carries TRBV4-1 and TRBJ1-6; D uncertain. CDR3 length: 13 amino acids. Deletions cut 2 bases from V and 7 bases from J, with 6 bases between. Looked up from germline, CDR1 is MGHRA and CDR2 is YSYEKL. The CDR3 nucleotides are TGCGCCAGCAGCCAAAACCGGAATTCACCCCTCCACTTT. It translates to CASSQNRNSPLHF.

In its sample, this clonotype was seen many times. This sequence joins TRBV28 and TRBJ2-7; D not resolved. The CDR3 totals 14 residues. The V gene's germline CDR1 is MDHEN and CDR2 SYDVKM. V was pared by 2 bases and J by 5 bases, with 13 bases between. CDR3 region: CASSLPRRLHEQYF. DNA of the CDR3: TGTGCCAGCAGTTTACCCAGGCGTCTCCACGAGCAGTACTTC.